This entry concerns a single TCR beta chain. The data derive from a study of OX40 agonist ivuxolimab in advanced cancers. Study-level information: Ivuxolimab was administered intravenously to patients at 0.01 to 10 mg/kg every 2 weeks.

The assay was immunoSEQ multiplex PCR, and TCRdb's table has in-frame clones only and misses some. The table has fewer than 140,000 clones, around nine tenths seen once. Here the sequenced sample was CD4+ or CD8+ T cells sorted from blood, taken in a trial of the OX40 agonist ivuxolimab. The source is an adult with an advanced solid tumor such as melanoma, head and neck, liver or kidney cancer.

The CDR3 loop reads CASTPAFWGAGGTDTQYF. CDR3 nucleotides: TGTGCCAGCACCCCCGCCTTCTGGGGGGCTGGTGGCACAGATACGCAGTATTTT. The rearrangement uses TRBV4-2 and TRBJ2-3; D might be TRBD1 or TRBD2, each matching 6 bases. V shed 7 bases and J shed 1 base, with 24 bases lying between them. The CDR3 is 18 residues long. From germline, CDR1 is LGHNA and CDR2 YNFKEQ.